This paragraph reports one T cell receptor beta chain. This clonotype has at least ten counts. The antigen this receptor binds is unknown. Base qualities were left out, and no much larger clone turns up one base away. Sequencing relied on an Illumina HiSeq 2500. Quantitative 5'-RACE with molecular barcodes was the method used to prepare the TCR beta libraries. The original methods were these. To identify disease-linked TCR variants, a new computational method was used, one built on a probabilistic model of VDJ rearrangement. The raw public reads went through TCRdb reprocessing: fastp at Q25, MiXCR clone calling, in-frame beta chains kept. Entries that share a CDR3 protein sequence are merged under the most common genes and DNA. It is TCRdb's table, rather than the study itself, that gives the V and J calls and clone size. The sample includes more than 150,000 distinct CDR3 sequences, with under 15% observed a single time. The ten largest clones capture about 11% of the sample.

This record belongs to a study of CD8 T cells in ankylosing spondylitis (dated by TCRdb to about 2017). As for the study more broadly: T cell receptor beta repertoires were profiled in healthy donors and ankylosing spondylitis patients so that disease-linked TCR variants could be found. Samples of peripheral blood were taken, and for ankylosing spondylitis patients, synovial fluid was collected as well. The full study cohort comprised about 24 ankylosing spondylitis patients and over a hundred healthy donors. Study-level results and caveats: A TCR beta motif made up of 7 to 9 highly homologous amino acid variants appeared to be characteristic of blood from ankylosing spondylitis patients. In peripheral blood, the disease-linked clones were found at relatively low frequencies and had a CD8+ phenotype. Some motif variants had previously been reported in the synovial fluid and blood of reactive arthritis patients, which suggests shared mechanisms of disease initiation. Significant enrichment of the disease-linked clones was reported in matched synovial fluid samples from ankylosing spondylitis patients.

Trimming at the junction amounts to 6 bases on V and 2 bases on J, and the germline ends lie 15 bases apart. The germline V gene specifies SGDLS as CDR1 and YYNGEE as CDR2. From cysteine to phenylalanine, the CDR3 is 15 amino acids long. Of all the DNA, just the CDR3 is kept, 45 bases in frame from base 1. The source is a female donor with ankylosing spondylitis or in good health (not recorded which). What was sequenced was blood, either unsorted or a sorted T cell fraction (not recorded which). The V and J segments used are TRBV9 and TRBJ2-1; the D gene assignment is perhaps TRBD1 or TRBD2, with each matching 5 bases. The sequenced DNA is TGTGCCAGCACCGAACGGGACCAAACCTACAATGAGCAGTTCTTC. Translated, it gives CASTERDQTYNEQFF.